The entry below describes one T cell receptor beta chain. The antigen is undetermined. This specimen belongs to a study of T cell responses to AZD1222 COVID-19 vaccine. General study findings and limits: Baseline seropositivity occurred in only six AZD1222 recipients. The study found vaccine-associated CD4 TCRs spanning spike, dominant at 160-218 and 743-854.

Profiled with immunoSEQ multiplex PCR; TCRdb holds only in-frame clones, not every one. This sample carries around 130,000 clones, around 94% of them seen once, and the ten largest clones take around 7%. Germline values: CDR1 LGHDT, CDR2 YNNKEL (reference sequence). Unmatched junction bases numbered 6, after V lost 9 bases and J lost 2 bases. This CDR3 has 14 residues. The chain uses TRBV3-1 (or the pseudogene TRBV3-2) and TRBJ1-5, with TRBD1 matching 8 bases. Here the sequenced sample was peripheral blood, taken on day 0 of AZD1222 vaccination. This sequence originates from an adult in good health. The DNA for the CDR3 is TGTGCCAGGGGGGGACAGGACCGCAATCAGCCCCAGCATTTT. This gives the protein CARGGQDRNQPQHF.